These 8 T cell receptor beta chains share one sample of origin, sequenced in a study of identical twins. TCRdb recomputed calls from the 5' RACE reads with MiXCR, one row per CDR3 protein. The sample includes hundreds of thousands of distinct CDR3 sequences, approximately 9% seen only once; the top ten take just over 5%. Sequencing input: memory (CD45RO+) T cells sorted from blood. The receptor set was obtained from a woman under 30 in good health.

The chain links TRBV20-1 to TRBJ2-5; D not certain. The CDR3 length is 12 residues. The germline CDR1 and CDR2 sequences are DFQATT and SNEGSKA (reference sequence). The ends were cut back, 6 bases at V and 3 bases at J, with 11 bases in the middle. Here the CDR3 reads CSASVREETQYF. The CDR3 bases are TGCAGTGCCTCTGTTAGGGAAGAGACCCAGTACTTC.

In its sample, this clonotype was seen many times. The V and J genes are TRBV18 and TRBJ1-1; D unclear. The CDR3 totals 11 residues. CDR1 KGHSH and CDR2 LQKENI come from the germline V gene. The V gene lost 4 bases and the J gene lost 8 bases, with 8 bases spanning the gap. The CDR3: CASSRSEEAFF. The CDR3 DNA sequence: TGTGCCAGCTCACGCAGTGAGGAAGCTTTCTTT.

This clonotype was found many times. V gene TRBV20-1 combines with J gene TRBJ2-1; maybe TRBD2 (6 bases). The CDR3 is 13 amino acids. Trimming stripped 6 bases from V and 9 bases from J, with 18 bases between. CDR1 and CDR2 (germline): DFQATT, SNEGSKA (reference sequence). CDR3 bases: TGCAGTGCCGTGGACTCCCCCGGGGGTGAGCAGTTCTTC. This translates into CSAVDSPGGEQFF.

The chain combines TRBV15 with TRBJ2-2; D not resolved. CDR3 size: 17 residues. Germline CDR1 reads LNHNV; CDR2 reads YYDKDF (reference sequence). Deletions cut 5 bases from V and 7 bases from J, with 23 bases between. The CDR3 region is CATSRGGRLEGSGELFF. CDR3 bases: TGTGCCACCAGCCGAGGTGGTAGGCTAGAAGGTAGCGGGGAGCTGTTTTTT.

V is TRBV4-3 and J is TRBJ2-5; D might be TRBD1 or TRBD2, each matching 5 bases. CDR3 length: 14 residues. Trimming took off 0 bases at V and 5 bases at J, with 10 bases between the two ends. CDR1 is LGHNA, CDR2 YSLEER, per germline. CDR3 region: CASSQDWGWETQYF. DNA for the CDR3: TGCGCCAGCAGCCAAGACTGGGGGTGGGAGACCCAGTACTTC.

This clonotype occurred many times. This chain joins TRBV7-2 and TRBJ2-3, with a possible D match to TRBD2 (5 bases). V lost 1 base to trimming and J lost 1 base, with 9 bases between them. This CDR3 has 15 residues. Germline V gene lookup returns CDR1 SGHTA and CDR2 FQGNSA. The CDR3 nucleotides are TGTGCCAGCAGCTTAGGGACTTTTCGCACAGATACGCAGTATTTT. Amino acids: CASSLGTFRTDTQYF.

CDR3 protein: CSASGPKSGTQYF. DNA for the CDR3: TGCAGTGCATCGGGACCCAAATCCGGGACGCAGTATTTT. The V gene is TRBV20-1, the J gene TRBJ2-3; D is perhaps TRBD1 or TRBD2 (5 bases each). Per the germline V gene, CDR1 is DFQATT and CDR2 is SNEGSKA (reference sequence). CDR3 length: 13 amino acids. V lost 6 bases and J lost 9, with 19 bases in between.

This clonotype was seen many times. The V gene is TRBV6-1, the J gene TRBJ1-4; 7 bases match TRBD1. V lost 6 bases and J lost 5; bases outside the gene matches: 12. There are 16 residues in the CDR3. Germline-derived CDR1 and CDR2 are MNHNS and SASEGT. CDR3 protein: CASSSSRTGGNEKLFF. The CDR3 DNA is TGTGCCAGCAGCTCTAGCCGGACAGGAGGAAATGAAAAACTGTTTTTT.